This entry lists 7 T cell receptor beta chains sequenced from one sample in a study of response to subunit inactivated influenza vaccine. TCRdb re-derived calls from the RT-PCR reads in MiXCR, one entry per CDR3 protein. The sample shows around 570,000 distinct CDR3 sequences, 7.5% to 8.5% of them seen only once. The sample here was PBMCs from blood, taken about 23 months after vaccination. These receptors originate from a man aged 45-69 years who received an inactivated influenza vaccine.

This clonotype was seen more than once but under ten times. The chain combines TRBV28 with TRBJ1-6; D perhaps matches TRBD1 (5 bases). V was pared by 1 base and J by 6 bases, with 7 bases between. CDR1 and CDR2 from the germline V gene are MDHEN and SYDVKM. The CDR3 has 14 amino acids. The CDR3 loop reads CASSLSGSNSPLHF. The CDR3 nucleotides read TGTGCCAGCAGTTTATCAGGGTCTAATTCACCCCTCCACTTT.

This clonotype occurred many times. This rearrangement joins TRBV12-3 or TRBV12-4 to TRBJ1-2, with TRBD1 matching 7 bases. The CDR3 contains 12 residues. V lost 6 bases and J lost 8; bases outside the gene matches: 6. This CDR3 is CASRRGTAGYTF. Here the CDR3 DNA reads TGTGCCAGCAGACGTGGGACAGCGGGCTACACCTTC.

A few counts support this clonotype. The gene calls are TRBV7-2 and TRBJ2-7; 10 positions match TRBD1. V gave up 5 bases and J gave up 6 bases; unmatched junction bases: 10. CDR3 length: 15 residues. Germline CDR1 is SGHTA and CDR2 is FQGNSA. CDR3 sequence (DNA): TGTGCCAGCAGCCCACGGGACAGGGGAATGGTCGAGCAGTACTTC. Translation: CASSPRDRGMVEQYF. Full variable domain (outside the CDR3, taken from reference TRBV7-2 and TRBJ2-7): GAGVSQSPSNKVTEKGKDVELRCDPISGHTALYWYRQSLGQGLEFLIYFQGNSAPDKSGLPSDRFSAERTGGSVSTLTIQRTQQEDSAVYLCASSPRDRGMVEQYFGPGTRLTVT.

A note on this clonotype: Just one base apart from a much larger clone, this may be a read error. V is TRBV24-1 and J is TRBJ2-2; 8 nucleotides match TRBD1. CDR1 and CDR2 from the germline V gene are KGHDR and SFDVKD. Trimming took 4 bases from V and 6 from J; bases not matched to a gene: 9. There are 16 residues in the CDR3. The CDR3 protein is CATSDTRTGLAGELFF. CDR3 nucleotides: TGTGCCACCAGTGACACGCGGACAGGGCTGGCCGGGGAGCTGTTTTTT.

At least ten counts were recorded for this clonotype. V gene TRBV29-1 combines with J gene TRBJ2-5; TRBD1 matches at 10 bases. Germline CDR1 and CDR2: SQVTM and ANQGSEA. There are 13 residues in the CDR3. J was trimmed by 4 bases and V by 6 bases; bases with no gene match: 5. CDR3: CSVGQGIGETQYF. In DNA, the CDR3 is TGCAGCGTGGGACAGGGGATCGGAGAGACCCAGTACTTC. Complete variable domain (other parts from reference TRBV29-1 and TRBJ2-5): SAVISQKPSRDICQRGTSLTIQCQVDSQVTMMFWYRQQPGQSLTLIATANQGSEATYESGFVIDKFPISRPNLTFSTLTVSNMSPEDSSIYLCSVGQGIGETQYFGPGTRLLVL.

This clonotype was recorded at least ten times. This rearrangement joins TRBV4-2 to TRBJ1-1; possible D gene TRBD1, 6 bases. Between the trimmed V and J ends, which lost 0 bases and 5 bases, there was a span of 16 bases. Germline loops: CDR1 LGHNA, CDR2 YNFKEQ. This CDR3 has 16 residues. This CDR3 reads CASSQDLRGARTEAFF. The CDR3 DNA reads TGTGCCAGCAGCCAAGATCTTCGGGGGGCGCGGACTGAAGCTTTCTTT.

The chain employs TRBV5-1 and TRBJ2-3, with D perhaps TRBD2 (6 bases). The CDR3 spans 15 residues. The V and J ends lost 0 bases and 1 base respectively, with 9 bases between them. CDR1 and CDR2 (germline): SGHRS, YFSETQ. The CDR3 coding sequence is TGCGCCAGCAGCTTGGGGGACTTTGGCACAGATACGCAGTATTTT. Protein: CASSLGDFGTDTQYF.